This TCR beta chain comes out of a study of spatial heterogeneity in lung cancer. The CDR3 is 15 amino acids. Trimming removed 6 bases at V and 4 bases at J, with 16 bases between. TCR cDNA molecules were tagged individually, and each one carried a unique molecular identifier. MiXCR, applied by TCRdb to the 5' RACE reads, yields one record per CDR3 protein. The data contain 5,000 to 6,000 distinct CDR3 sequences, about 27% of them seen just once; the ten biggest clones take up around 23%. Concerning this clonotype itself: The target antigen is unknown.

The study, taken as a whole, reports: Tumoral mutation counts were tracked by counts of expanded intratumoral alpha and beta TCRs. Ubiquitous expanded TCR counts tracked ubiquitous nonsynonymous mutations; regional expanded TCR counts tracked regional nonsynonymous mutations. The authors estimated that 5.5% to 9% of tumor T cells were covered for alpha chains and roughly 12% for beta chains.

Specified time point: sample taken at primary tumor resection. The donors comprised some 70 untreated early-stage non-small cell lung cancer patients. The clonotype comes from a male donor with early-stage non-small cell lung cancer. The specimen comprised lung tumor tissue, sampled at surgery. The rearrangement joins TRBV12-3 or TRBV12-4 to TRBJ2-1; D possibly corresponds to TRBD2 (7 bases). In DNA, the CDR3 is TGTGCCAGCAGCCCAGGGGCTAGCGGTTACAATGAGCAGTTCTTC. Protein product: CASSPGASGYNEQFF.